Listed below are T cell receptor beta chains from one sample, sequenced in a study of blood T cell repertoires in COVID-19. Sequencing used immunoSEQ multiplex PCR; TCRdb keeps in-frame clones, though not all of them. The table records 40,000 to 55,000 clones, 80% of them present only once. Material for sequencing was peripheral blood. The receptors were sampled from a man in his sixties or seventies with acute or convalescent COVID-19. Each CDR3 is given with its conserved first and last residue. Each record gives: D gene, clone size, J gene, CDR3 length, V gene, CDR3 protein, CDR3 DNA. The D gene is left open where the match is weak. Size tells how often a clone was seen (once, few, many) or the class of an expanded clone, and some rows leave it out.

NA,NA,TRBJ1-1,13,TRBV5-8,CASSWGSWTEAFF,TGTGCCAGCAGCTGGGGCAGTTGGACTGAAGCTTTCTTT
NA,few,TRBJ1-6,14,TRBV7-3,CASSFGSRDSPLHF,TGTGCCAGCAGCTTCGGGTCCAGGGATTCACCCCTCCACTTT
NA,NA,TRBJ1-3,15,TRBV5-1,CASSDPGVSGNTIYF,TGCGCCAGCAGCGACCCGGGGGTCTCTGGAAACACCATATATTTT
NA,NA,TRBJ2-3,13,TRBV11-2,CASSFRGTDTQYF,TGTGCCAGCAGCTTCAGGGGCACAGATACGCAGTATTTT
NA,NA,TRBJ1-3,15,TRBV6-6,CASSRGAPTGNTIYF,TGTGCCAGCAGTCGGGGGGCGCCCACTGGAAACACCATATATTTT
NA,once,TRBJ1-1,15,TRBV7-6,CASSLGQGLNTEAFF,TGTGCCAGCAGCTTAGGGCAGGGTTTGAACACTGAAGCTTTCTTT
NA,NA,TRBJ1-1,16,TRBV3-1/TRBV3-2,CASSHMAGRVNTEAFF,TGTGCCAGCAGCCATATGGCAGGGAGGGTGAACACTGAAGCTTTCTTT
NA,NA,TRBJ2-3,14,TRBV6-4,CASSDSGGPDTQYF,TGTGCCAGCAGTGACTCGGGGGGGCCAGATACGCAGTATTTT
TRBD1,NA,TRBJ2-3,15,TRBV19,CASSIGTGGADTQYF,TGTGCCAGTAGTATTGGGACAGGGGGCGCAGATACGCAGTATTTT
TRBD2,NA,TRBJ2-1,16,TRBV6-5,CASSWGRVYSYNEQFF,TGTGCCAGCAGTTGGGGGAGGGTATACTCCTACAATGAGCAGTTCTTC
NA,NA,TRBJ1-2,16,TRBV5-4,CASSSGQPTMGYGYTF,TGTGCCAGCAGCTCTGGACAGCCAACAATGGGCTATGGCTACACCTTC
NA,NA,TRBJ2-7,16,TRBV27,CASNPGQGNGPYEQYF,TGTGCCAGCAACCCGGGGCAGGGGAATGGGCCTTACGAGCAGTACTTC
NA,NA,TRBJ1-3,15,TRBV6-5,CASSYRGSAGNTIYF,TGTGCCAGCAGTTACAGGGGTTCGGCTGGAAACACCATATATTTT
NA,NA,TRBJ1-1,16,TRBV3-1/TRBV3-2,CASSQRQGGEQTEAFF,TGTGCCAGCAGCCAAAGGCAGGGAGGGGAGCAGACTGAAGCTTTCTTT
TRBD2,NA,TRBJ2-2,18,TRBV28,CASSYYDLAGGRTGELFF,TGTGCCAGCAGTTATTATGACCTAGCGGGGGGGCGAACCGGGGAGCTGTTTTTT
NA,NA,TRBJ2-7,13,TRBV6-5,CASSLSLRGEQYF,TGTGCCAGCAGCCTGAGTCTCCGAGGCGAGCAGTACTTC
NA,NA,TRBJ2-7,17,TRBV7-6,CASSTVIRGGLSYEQYF,TGTGCCAGCAGCACAGTGATCCGGGGAGGTTTATCCTACGAGCAGTACTTC
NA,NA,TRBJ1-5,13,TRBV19,CASSIDGWQPQHF,TGTGCCAGTAGTATAGATGGCTGGCAGCCCCAGCATTTT
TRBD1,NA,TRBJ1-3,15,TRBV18,CASSTSRQGGNTIYF,TGTGCCAGCTCAACTTCGCGACAGGGGGGAAACACCATATATTTT
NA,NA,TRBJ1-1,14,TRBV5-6,CASSLVGGRTEAFF,TGTGCCAGCAGCTTGGTCGGGGGGCGAACTGAAGCTTTCTTT
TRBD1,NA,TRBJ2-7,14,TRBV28,CASSETGYLYEQYF,TGTGCCAGCAGTGAGACAGGGTACCTCTACGAGCAGTACTTC
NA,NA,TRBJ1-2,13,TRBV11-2,CASSPNRENGYTF,TGTGCCAGCAGCCCAAACAGGGAAAATGGCTACACCTTC
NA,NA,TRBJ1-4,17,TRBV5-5,CASSLATGTSTNEKLFF,TGTGCCAGCAGCTTGGCCACAGGGACCTCAACTAATGAAAAACTGTTTTTT
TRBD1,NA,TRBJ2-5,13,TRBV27,CASSAGGRETQYF,TGTGCCAGCAGTGCAGGGGGCCGGGAGACCCAGTACTTC